Below, 32 T cell receptor beta chains from the same sample are listed, as sequenced in a study of cytomegalovirus exposure and HLA in healthy donors (dated by TCRdb to 2015 to 2018). Library method: the immunoSEQ multiplex PCR assay. For the multiplex PCR, a mixture combining 60 forward primers for TCR Vbeta segments and 13 reverse primers for TCR Jbeta segments was used. As stored in TCRdb, this immuneACCESS dataset retains in-frame rearrangements with V and J assigned. A fraction of the clones does not appear; measured against another copy, unresolved V genes explain less than half of the discrepancy, and the remainder lacks a known reason. For this sample there are 80,000 to 130,000 clones; 65% to 80% appear just once. Jointly, the top ten make up under 4.5% of the sample. Sequencing input: PBMCs. The receptors come from a woman aged 50 to 60 in good health and CMV-seropositive.

This chain uses TRBV6-6 with TRBJ2-2; D unresolved. CDR3 size: 15 residues. Deletions cut 2 bases from V and 5 bases from J, with 12 bases between. Germline values: CDR1 MNHNY, CDR2 SVGAGI (reference sequence). The CDR3 spells CASSYAPLRTGELFF. In nucleotides, the CDR3 is TGTGCCAGCAGTTACGCCCCACTCAGGACCGGGGAGCTGTTTTTT.

The chain links TRBV19 to TRBJ2-1; TRBD2 matches at 8 bases. CDR3 size: 14 residues. The V gene end was trimmed by 10 bases and the J gene end by 6 bases; junction bases not matched to a gene: 11. Germline values: CDR1 LNHDA, CDR2 SQIVND (reference sequence). The CDR3 reads CATKGRGATNEQFF. The CDR3 nucleotides are TGTGCCACCAAGGGGCGGGGGGCCACCAATGAGCAGTTCTTC.

The CDR3 region is CASSSRRSSYEQYF. The CDR3 DNA is TGCGCCAGCAGCTCCCGCCGGAGTTCATACGAGCAGTACTTC. The J gene is TRBJ2-7, the V gene TRBV5-1; D ambiguous. V shed 3 bases and J shed 4 bases, with 14 bases lying between them. Looked up from germline, CDR1 is SGHRS and CDR2 is YFSETQ. The CDR3 sequence is 14 residues long.

This clone was counted a few times. The chain employs TRBV7-9 and TRBJ2-3; TRBD1 matches at 7 bases. This CDR3 contains 14 residues. The junction had 2 bases not matched to a gene; V was cut back by 5 bases and J by 0 bases. The germline CDR1 and CDR2 sequences are SEHNR and FQNEAQ (reference sequence). The CDR3 region is CASSPGQSTDTQYF. CDR3 nucleotide sequence: TGTGCCAGCAGCCCGGGACAGAGCACAGATACGCAGTATTTT.

This chain connects TRBV5-4 to TRBJ2-2, with D possibly being TRBD2 (5 bases). Germline V gives CDR1 SGHNT, CDR2 YYREEE (reference sequence). V was shortened by 4 bases and J by 7 bases, with 11 bases between the two germline ends. The CDR3 is 13 residues long. CDR3 in DNA: TGTGCCAGCAGCCGGGGATCTCTCGGGGAGCTGTTTTTT. Translated: CASSRGSLGELFF.

This clone was seen a few times. The chain combines TRBV9 with TRBJ2-3; 11 bases match TRBD2. CDR3 length: 16 amino acids. CDR1 and CDR2 (germline): SGDLS, YYNGEE. The V and J ends lost 3 bases and 2 bases, in that order; junction bases with no gene match: 5. The DNA of the CDR3 is TGTGCCAGCAGCGACGGGACTAGCGGATCCACAGATACGCAGTATTTT. Protein sequence: CASSDGTSGSTDTQYF.

This clone was seen a few times. The genes are TRBV30 and TRBJ1-1; weak D call: TRBD1 (6 bases). Between the trimmed V and J ends, which lost 6 bases and 4 bases, there was a span of 12 bases. The germline V gene has CDR1 GTSNPN and CDR2 SVGIG (reference sequence). CDR3 size: 12 residues. The CDR3 reads CACLAGATEAFF. CDR3 nucleotide sequence: TGTGCCTGCCTCGCAGGGGCCACTGAAGCTTTCTTT.

This clone was counted a single time. The J gene is TRBJ2-3, the V gene TRBV9; 9 nucleotides agree with TRBD2. CDR1 and CDR2 from the germline V gene are SGDLS and YYNGEE. J was trimmed by 5 bases and V by 4 bases; bases with no gene match: 20. The length of the CDR3 is 19 residues. CDR3 sequence (DNA): TGTGCCAGCAGCCTCGCATGGGCGGACATAGCGGGAGAGAGAGATACGCAGTATTTT. Encoded protein: CASSLAWADIAGERDTQYF.

V usage is TRBV20-1 and J usage is TRBJ2-7, with TRBD2 matching 7 bases. Germline CDR1 and CDR2: DFQATT and SNEGSKA (reference sequence). The CDR3 length is 11 residues. CDR3 bases: TGCGTGGCTAGCGGTCCCTACGAGCAGTACTTC. Protein product: CVASGPYEQYF.

The rearrangement joins TRBV19 to TRBJ2-1; weak D call: TRBD1 (6 bases). Trimming removed 5 bases at V and 7 bases at J, with 24 bases between. Per the germline V gene, CDR1 is LNHDA and CDR2 is SQIVND (reference sequence). The CDR3 is made up of 17 amino acids. The CDR3 is CASSELTQGLSGNEQFF. The CDR3 nucleotides read TGTGCCAGTAGTGAGTTAACCCAGGGGTTATCGGGTAATGAGCAGTTCTTC.

CDR3 nucleotide sequence: TGTGCCAGCTCACCACCGGAGGGCGCGAACACTGAAGCTTTCTTT. As protein: CASSPPEGANTEAFF. J is TRBJ1-1 and V is TRBV18; D is unresolved. V was shortened by 0 bases and J by 1 base, with 9 bases between the two germline ends. This CDR3 region has 15 residues. In germline, CDR1 is KGHSH, CDR2 LQKENI. The full variable domain, completed using reference TRBV18 and TRBJ1-1, is NAGVMQNPRHLVRRRGQEARLRCSPMKGHSHVYWYRQLPEEGLKFMVYLQKENIIDESGMPKERFSAEFPKEGPSILRIQQVVRGDSAAYFCASSPPEGANTEAFFGQGTRLTVV.

The rearrangement links TRBV4-1 to TRBJ2-7; 7 bases align to TRBD1. CDR1 is MGHRA and CDR2 is YSYEKL in the germline V gene. V lost 4 bases, J lost 3 bases, and 6 bases stayed unmatched. CDR3 length: 14 residues. The CDR3 spells CASSPGDSNYEQYF. CDR3 DNA: TGCGCCAGCAGCCCAGGGGACAGCAACTACGAGCAGTACTTC.

V is TRBV7-9 and J is TRBJ2-1; TRBD1 matches 9 bases. Per the germline V gene, CDR1 is SEHNR and CDR2 is FQNEAQ (reference sequence). The J segment lost 8 bases and the V segment lost 5 bases, leaving 7 bases of the junction unmatched. This CDR3 contains 14 residues. The chain's CDR3 is CASSQDRGQDEQFF. The CDR3 nucleotides are TGTGCCAGCAGCCAGGACAGGGGTCAGGATGAGCAGTTCTTC.

The genes are TRBV19 and TRBJ1-1; a possible D gene is TRBD1 (5 bases). CDR1 and CDR2 from the germline V gene are LNHDA and SQIVND (reference sequence). The CDR3 loop spans 16 amino acids. Trimming took off 5 bases at V and 1 base at J, with 17 bases between the two ends. The CDR3 nucleotides read TGTGCCAGTAGTCCCTATGTTCGGGGGACGAACACTGAAGCTTTCTTT. This sequence encodes CASSPYVRGTNTEAFF.

This rearrangement joins TRBV2 to TRBJ2-1, with 9 bases fitting TRBD2. The CDR3 consists of 16 residues. Per the germline V gene, CDR1 is SNHLY and CDR2 is FYNNEI. V was pared by 1 base and J by 8 bases, with 9 bases of the junction left unmatched. The CDR3 loop is CASSEVGLAGTYEQFF. The CDR3 nucleotides are TGTGCCAGCAGTGAAGTGGGGCTAGCGGGAACCTATGAGCAGTTCTTC.

This rearrangement joins TRBV4-1 to TRBJ2-3, with 8 bases that match TRBD2. The junction had 3 bases not matched to a gene; V was cut back by 4 bases and J by 0 bases. The CDR3 sequence is 15 residues long. Germline lookup yields CDR1 MGHRA and CDR2 YSYEKL. The CDR3 protein is CASSLSGTSTDTQYF. The CDR3 DNA reads as TGCGCCAGCAGCCTTAGCGGGACCAGCACAGATACGCAGTATTTT.

This sequence joins TRBV5-1 and TRBJ1-3, with 8 positions matching TRBD1. This CDR3 spans 14 amino acids. Germline CDR1 and CDR2: SGHRS and YFSETQ. The junction had 5 bases not matched to a gene; V was cut back by 7 bases and J by 2 bases. CDR3 in DNA: TGCGCCAGCGGCCAGGACAGGGCTGGAAACACCATATATTTT. This gives the protein CASGQDRAGNTIYF.

The count of this clone is one. The chain employs TRBV2 and TRBJ2-7, with a weak D call TRBD2 (6 bases). The ends were cut back, 3 bases at V and 3 bases at J, with 6 bases in the middle. The germline gives CDR1 SNHLY, CDR2 FYNNEI. The length of the CDR3 is 12 residues. CDR3 loop: CASSEGGYEQYF. In nucleotides, the CDR3 is TGTGCCAGCAGTGAGGGAGGCTACGAGCAGTACTTC.

The genes are TRBV19 and TRBJ1-2; 11 nucleotides match TRBD1. Germline V lookup: CDR1 LNHDA, CDR2 SQIVND (reference sequence). The V segment lost 3 bases and the J segment 0 bases; nucleotides outside the gene matches: 6. The CDR3 loop spans 17 amino acids. The CDR3 here is CASSMTRTGGPNYGYTF. The CDR3 bases are TGTGCCAGTAGTATGACCCGGACAGGGGGCCCTAACTATGGCTACACCTTC.

The genes are TRBV9 and TRBJ1-1; weak D call: TRBD1 (5 bases). Germline lookup yields CDR1 SGDLS and CDR2 YYNGEE. Trimming cost V 2 bases and J 1 base, with 18 bases left between them. CDR3 length: 17 amino acids. The DNA of the CDR3 is TGTGCCAGCAGCGTGCCAAGTAGACAGTCCGAGAACACTGAAGCTTTCTTT. Protein: CASSVPSRQSENTEAFF.

The rearrangement joins TRBV7-9 to TRBJ2-7, with D possibly being TRBD1 (5 bases). This CDR3 region has 12 residues. Germline assignment: CDR1 SEHNR and CDR2 FQNEAQ (reference sequence). Trimming pared 4 bases from V and 6 bases from J, leaving 10 bases between. The CDR3 DNA is TGTGCCAGCAGCTCAATGACAGTCGAGCAGTACTTC. Translated, it gives CASSSMTVEQYF.

The chain combines TRBV27 with TRBJ2-1; maybe TRBD2 (6 bases). Trimming removed 5 bases from V and 3 bases from J, with 11 bases in between. The CDR3 runs 14 residues. The V gene's germline CDR1 is MNHEY and CDR2 SMNVEV (reference sequence). DNA for the CDR3: TGTGCCAGCAGTCCTGGGGGGAACTACAATGAGCAGTTCTTC. This sequence encodes CASSPGGNYNEQFF.

This clone was picked up one time. The CDR3 region is CASSLTRNYSPLHF. CDR3 DNA: TGTGCCAGCAGCCTCACGCGGAATTATTCACCCCTCCACTTT. The chain uses TRBV11-2 and TRBJ1-6, with no clear D. Germline V lookup: CDR1 SGHAT, CDR2 FQNNGV. V lost 5 bases to trimming and J lost 8 bases, with 13 bases between them. The CDR3 runs to 14 residues. The full variable domain, completed using reference TRBV11-2 and TRBJ1-6, is EAGVAQSPRYKIIEKRQSVAFWCNPISGHATLYWYQQILGQGPKLLIQFQNNGVVDDSQLPKDRFSAERLKGVDSTLKIQPAKLEDSAVYLCASSLTRNYSPLHFGNGTRLTVT.

In this sample, this clone turned up a few times. V and J are TRBV9 and TRBJ2-7; 13 nucleotides agree with TRBD2. The CDR3 runs 15 residues. The V segment lost 3 bases and the J segment 3 bases; nucleotides outside the gene matches: 3. The V gene's germline CDR1 is SGDLS and CDR2 YYNGEE. CDR3 nucleotide sequence: TGTGCCAGCAGCGAAGGACTAGCGGGAGACTACGAGCAGTACTTC. As protein: CASSEGLAGDYEQYF. Looking up the rest from reference TRBV9 and TRBJ2-7 gives the full variable domain: DSGVTQTPKHLITATGQRVTLRCSPRSGDLSVYWYQQSLDQGLQFLIQYYNGEERAKGNILERFSAQQFPDLHSELNLSSLELGDSALYFCASSEGLAGDYEQYFGPGTRLTVT.

A few counts support this clone. The chain is built from TRBV5-6 and TRBJ2-1; TRBD1 might be the D (5 bases). The V gene's germline CDR1 is SGHDT and CDR2 YYEEEE. The CDR3 loop spans 14 amino acids. V was cut by 0 bases and J by 2 bases, with 6 bases left in between. The CDR3 DNA is TGTGCCAGCAGCTTGGAGGACACCTACAATGAGCAGTTCTTC. Its translation: CASSLEDTYNEQFF.

The V gene is TRBV9, the J gene TRBJ2-7; no clear D. V lost 3 bases, J lost 3 bases, and 7 bases lay in between. The germline gives CDR1 SGDLS, CDR2 YYNGEE. This CDR3 has 12 amino acids. CDR3 sequence reads: CASSANGYEQYF. In DNA form, the CDR3 reads TGTGCCAGCAGCGCGAACGGCTACGAGCAGTACTTC.

Written as DNA, the CDR3 is TGTGCCAGCAGTCCACGGACTAGGCTGGTAACCTACGAGCAGTACTTC. Its translation is CASSPRTRLVTYEQYF. The V and J genes are TRBV27 and TRBJ2-7; 7 nucleotides align to TRBD2. The CDR3 has 16 amino acids. Germline V gives CDR1 MNHEY, CDR2 SMNVEV (reference sequence). With V trimmed by 5 bases and J by 2 bases, 12 bases remained unmatched.

The chain is built from TRBV6-5 and TRBJ2-1; 7 nucleotides match TRBD2. V was pared by 2 bases and J by 4 bases, with 5 bases of the junction left unmatched. The CDR3 extends over 15 amino acids. Germline lookup yields CDR1 MNHEY and CDR2 SVGAGI. For the CDR3, the DNA is TGTGCCAGCAGTTACGGCGGGGGAACGTACAATGAGCAGTTCTTC. It encodes CASSYGGGTYNEQFF.

J is TRBJ1-1 and V is TRBV29-1; D call uncertain. The CDR3 is 15 amino acids. Between the trimmed V and J ends, which lost 3 bases and 1 base, there was a span of 15 bases. CDR1 is SQVTM, CDR2 ANQGSEA, per germline. In nucleotides, the CDR3 is TGCAGCGTTGACCAAGAACCGTGGGCGAACACTGAAGCTTTCTTT. Protein: CSVDQEPWANTEAFF. Combining the CDR3 with reference TRBV29-1 and TRBJ1-1 gives the whole variable domain SAVISQKPSRDICQRGTSLTIQCQVDSQVTMMFWYRQQPGQSLTLIATANQGSEATYESGFVIDKFPISRPNLTFSTLTVSNMSPEDSSIYLCSVDQEPWANTEAFFGQGTRLTVV.

The chain's CDR3 is CATRQGVIEAFF. The CDR3, as DNA: TGTGCCACTCGCCAGGGGGTAATTGAAGCTTTCTTT. The chain is built from TRBV19 and TRBJ1-1, with 7 bases that match TRBD1. V was pared by 10 bases and J by 7 bases, with 9 bases of the junction left unmatched. Germline values: CDR1 LNHDA, CDR2 SQIVND (reference sequence). The CDR3 consists of 12 residues.

The CDR3 sequence: CASSSGGYGYTF. CDR3 bases: TGTGCCAGCAGCTCCGGGGGCTATGGCTACACCTTC. The V gene is TRBV7-9, the J gene TRBJ1-2; maybe TRBD1 (5 bases). With 4 bases removed from V and 4 bases from J, the gap between germline ends came to 7 bases. Germline V CDR1 and CDR2: SEHNR, FQNEAQ (reference sequence). The CDR3 consists of 12 residues.

The rearrangement links TRBV6-5 to TRBJ2-7; TRBD2 is a possible D gene (6 bases). The germline V gene has CDR1 MNHEY and CDR2 SVGAGI. Trimming shortened V by 5 bases and J by 6 bases, and 17 bases separated the two germline ends. CDR3 length equals 14 residues. CDR3 residues: CASSKTSQEGEQYF. The CDR3 nucleotides read TGTGCCAGCAGTAAGACTAGTCAAGAGGGCGAGCAGTACTTC.